This TCR beta chain was found in a study of T cell responses to AZD1222 COVID-19 vaccine. Study results and limitations: Clonal diversity may have been underestimated, and the donors were mostly white British, with more females than males.

Recipients boosted at about 4 weeks or about 12 weeks are pooled. A remark on this clone: Its antigen is still unknown.

Data came from immunoSEQ multiplex PCR; TCRdb stores just in-frame clones and leaves some out. The table includes 100,000 to 120,000 clones, about 94% detected once. The V gene's germline CDR1 is MNHEY and CDR2 SVGEGT. V lost 5 bases and J lost 4, with 11 bases in between. CDR3 length: 13 amino acids. The chain couples TRBV6-2 or TRBV6-3 to TRBJ2-5; D gene uncertain. The sequencing used peripheral blood, collected 28 days after the second AZD1222 dose. The receptor was isolated from an adult who received the AZD1222 COVID-19 vaccine. CDR3 residues: CASSLPPLETQYF. The CDR3 coding sequence is TGTGCCAGCAGTCTCCCGCCTCTAGAGACCCAGTACTTC.